These T cell receptor beta chains were read from a single sample in a study of blood T cells in healthy people across ages. TCRdb fed the 5' RACE reads into MiXCR, producing one record per CDR3 protein. The sample lists around 620,000 distinct CDR3 sequences; 27% were seen once. Source material: blood. The receptors were gathered from a woman in her sixties or seventies in good health. Each CDR3 is given with its conserved first and last residue. D genes are given only for firm matches. Clone size is given for some rows only: seen once, a few or many times, or a class if the clone is expanded.

J gene | D gene | clone size | V gene | CDR3 DNA | CDR3 protein
TRBJ1-5 | - | - | TRBV20-1 | TGCAGTGCTAGACGTCAGGAGAATCAGCCCCAGCATTTT | CSARRQENQPQHF
TRBJ1-2 | TRBD1 | - | TRBV4-2 | TGTGCCAGCAGCCAAGGACAGGGACAAGGCTACACCTTC | CASSQGQGQGYTF
TRBJ2-5 | TRBD2 | - | TRBV5-1 | TGCGCCAGCAGCCCCTTGGGACTAGCGGGGGCCCAGGCGGGTGAGACCCAGTACTTC | CASSPLGLAGAQAGETQYF
TRBJ1-4 | - | few | TRBV9 | TGTGCCAGCAGCGTATCTCATTCGACTAATGAAAAACTGTTTTTT | CASSVSHSTNEKLFF
TRBJ2-2 | - | - | TRBV12-3/TRBV12-4 | TGTGCCAGCAGTTCAGTCCTTAAAAACACCGGGGAGCTGTTTTTT | CASSSVLKNTGELFF
TRBJ1-2 | - | few | TRBV7-9 | TGTGCCAGCAGCTTAACAAGGCCAAACCATGGATTTGGCTACACCTTC | CASSLTRPNHGFGYTF
TRBJ2-3 | TRBD1 | - | TRBV6-5 | TGTGCCAGCAGTTACTCCGGGACAGGGGGCACAGATACGCAGTATTTT | CASSYSGTGGTDTQYF
TRBJ1-4 | - | many | TRBV20-1 | TGCAGTGCTAGAGACCCACAACAGGGAGCAGCTAATGAAAAACTGTTTTTT | CSARDPQQGAANEKLFF
TRBJ2-7 | - | - | TRBV7-9 | TGTGCCAGCAGCTTAGGTGGGGCCGGTGGTGAGGGCCAGTACTTC | CASSLGGAGGEGQYF
TRBJ2-1 | TRBD1 | - | TRBV12-3/TRBV12-4 | TGTGCCAGCAGCCCTGACAGGGGACTGTACAATGAGCAGTTCTTC | CASSPDRGLYNEQFF
TRBJ2-5 | - | - | TRBV20-1 | TGCAGTGCTAGGGCCCTCCAGCCCTGGGAGACCCAGTACTTC | CSARALQPWETQYF
TRBJ2-5 | - | few | TRBV6-5 | TGTGCCTCCGGGACGCCCTTCTTATGGACCCAGTACTTC | CASGTPFLWTQYF
TRBJ1-4 | - | - | TRBV7-9 | TGTGCCAGCAGCCAAAGATCGGGGGCCTTTACTGAAAAACTGTTTTTT | CASSQRSGAFTEKLFF
TRBJ2-6 | TRBD1 | - | TRBV20-1 | TGCAGTGCTAGAGCTGGACAGGGGTTACGCTCTGGGGCCAACGTCCTGACTTTC | CSARAGQGLRSGANVLTF
TRBJ1-1 | - | - | TRBV5-5 | TGTGCCAGCAGCTTCTACCAGGAGGACATCTTT | CASSFYQEDIF
TRBJ2-1 | - | - | TRBV3-1 | TGTGCCAGCAGCCAAGGGGGACCAAACCTTAGGAATGAGCAGTTCTTC | CASSQGGPNLRNEQFF
TRBJ2-7 | - | - | TRBV7-2 | TGTGCCAGCAGCTTAACACAGGGAGTCACCTACGAGCAGTACTTC | CASSLTQGVTYEQYF
TRBJ2-1 | - | few | TRBV2 | TGTGCCAGCAGCAATTACCGGCAGGGCAATGAGCAGTTCTTC | CASSNYRQGNEQFF
TRBJ1-2 | - | few | TRBV6-2/TRBV6-3 | TGTGCCAGCAGCAGGGAATCGGGCTACACCTTC | CASSRESGYTF
TRBJ2-1 | TRBD2 | few | TRBV4-2 | TGTGCCAGCAGCCAACCCACTAGCGCACGGGAGCAGTTCTTC | CASSQPTSAREQFF
TRBJ2-5 | - | few | TRBV7-2 | TGTGCCAGCGGCTTAGCGGCTCTAGGGACCCAGTACTTC | CASGLAALGTQYF
TRBJ2-5 | - | few | TRBV12-3/TRBV12-4 | TGTGCCACCGTCCGGGGGAAGACCCAGTACTTC | CATVRGKTQYF
TRBJ2-2 | - | many | TRBV6-5 | TGTGCCAGCAGTTACGGTGTGGGCAGGGCAGACACCGGGGAGCTGTTTTTT | CASSYGVGRADTGELFF
TRBJ1-2 | - | - | TRBV4-3 | TGCGCCAGCAGCCGAGGGGAGACTCGCGGTGGCTACACCTTC | CASSRGETRGGYTF